These T cell receptor beta chains were read from a single sample in a study of blood T cell repertoires in COVID-19. Sequencing used immunoSEQ multiplex PCR; TCRdb keeps in-frame clones, though not all of them. This table holds roughly 120,000 clones, about 70% found once. Specimen: peripheral blood. These receptors all come from a man older than 75 with COVID-19, enrolled during active disease. Each CDR3 is given with its conserved first and last residue. D genes are given only for firm matches. Size is stated for part of the rows, as once, few or many counts, or as a class when the clone is expanded.

d_gene	v_gene	j_gene	abundance	CDR3nt	CDR3aa
TRBD2	TRBV2	TRBJ2-7	-	TGTGCCAGCAGTTCGGGACTAGCGGGCCTCTACGAGCAGTACTTC	CASSSGLAGLYEQYF
TRBD2	TRBV7-6	TRBJ2-1	-	TGTGCCAGCAGCTTAGCGCTAGCGGGAGGAGGCAATGAGCAGTTCTTC	CASSLALAGGGNEQFF
TRBD1	TRBV6-5	TRBJ1-2	-	TGTGCCAGCCATGTAACGGGACAGTATAACTATGGCTACACCTTC	CASHVTGQYNYGYTF
-	TRBV5-3	TRBJ2-7	-	TGTGCCAGAAGCTTGGATCTCGGGGGACCCGGCTACGAGCAGTACTTC	CARSLDLGGPGYEQYF
-	TRBV27	TRBJ1-6	-	TGTGCCAGACGGGGAAAGGATAATTCACCCCTCCACTTT	CARRGKDNSPLHF
-	TRBV28	TRBJ1-6	-	TGTGCCAGCAGTTCAGCGGGGGGGGGCGAGTATTCACCCCTCCACTTT	CASSSAGGGEYSPLHF
TRBD1	TRBV5-1	TRBJ2-7	-	TGCGCCAGCAGCTTCGGACAGGGAAGCTCCTACGAGCAGTACTTC	CASSFGQGSSYEQYF
-	TRBV6-1	TRBJ1-2	-	TGTGCCAGCAGTGAATCCCAAGCTTATGGCTACACCTTC	CASSESQAYGYTF
TRBD1	TRBV7-9	TRBJ2-5	-	TGTGCCAGCAGCTCGGGACAGACAGTCCAAGAGACCCAGTACTTC	CASSSGQTVQETQYF
-	TRBV5-1	TRBJ1-2	-	TGCGCCAGCAGCCCGACCCTCGACAGTTTTGGCTACACCTTC	CASSPTLDSFGYTF
-	TRBV6-2/TRBV6-3	TRBJ1-2	-	TGTGCCAGCAGTCGTTCCACAGGTTTCTATGGCTACACCTTC	CASSRSTGFYGYTF
-	TRBV10-3	TRBJ2-1	-	TGTGCCATCAGTGAGTCGCCAGACAGCAATGAGCAGTTCTTC	CAISESPDSNEQFF
-	TRBV11-2	TRBJ1-3	-	TGTGCCAGCAGCTTTGACCGCTTGGCGGCCATATATTTT	CASSFDRLAAIYF
TRBD1	TRBV4-2	TRBJ1-2	few	TGTGCCAGCAGCCAAGAGGAACAGGGGGCCGGTGGCTACACCTTC	CASSQEEQGAGGYTF
TRBD2	TRBV3-1/TRBV3-2	TRBJ2-1	-	TGTGCCAGCAGCCCGTTAGCGGGAGGGAACAATGAGCAGTTCTTC	CASSPLAGGNNEQFF
-	TRBV25-1	TRBJ1-5	-	TGTGCCAGCAGTGACGCGAATACAGGTCAGCCCCAGCATTTT	CASSDANTGQPQHF
-	TRBV27	TRBJ1-4	-	TGTGCCAGCACCCCTCTCCTTGGGGGCACTAATGAAAAACTGTTTTTT	CASTPLLGGTNEKLFF
TRBD1	TRBV5-4	TRBJ2-7	-	TGTGCCAGCAGCCGGGACAGGGGAAATGAGCAGTACTTC	CASSRDRGNEQYF
-	TRBV18	TRBJ2-5	-	TGTGCCAGCTCACCCGAAGGCTTCAGGGAGACCCAGTACTTC	CASSPEGFRETQYF
-	TRBV14	TRBJ1-1	few	TGTGCCAGCAGCCAAGACAGGAACACTGAAGCTTTCTTT	CASSQDRNTEAFF
-	TRBV3-1/TRBV3-2	TRBJ2-7	-	TGTGCCAGCAGCCAGACTCAGGGTACGGGGCAGTACTTC	CASSQTQGTGQYF
TRBD1	TRBV5-1	TRBJ1-3	few	TGCGCCAGCAGCTTTACACCAGGGGGAGGAAACACCATATATTTT	CASSFTPGGGNTIYF
TRBD2	TRBV5-8	TRBJ2-5	-	TGTGCCAGCAGGCTAAGCGGGAGTTCCGGGGAGACCCAGTACTTC	CASRLSGSSGETQYF
-	TRBV19	TRBJ2-2	-	TGTGCCAGTAGTACAAATCACGGGGAGCTGTTTTTT	CASSTNHGELFF
-	TRBV7-9	TRBJ1-2	-	TGTGCCAGCAGCTCCTCAGGGGTCGATGGCTACACCTTC	CASSSSGVDGYTF
-	TRBV27	TRBJ2-1	once	TGTGCCAGCAACCAGAAGGAGTCTTACAATGAGCAGTTCTTC	CASNQKESYNEQFF
-	TRBV4-1	TRBJ2-1	few	TGCGCCAGCAGCCACCTTCTGACTCCGGGCAATGAGCAGTTCTTC	CASSHLLTPGNEQFF
-	TRBV28	TRBJ2-1	-	TGTGCCAGCAGTTTCTCCGGGACAAGGAACAACAATGAGCAGTTCTTC	CASSFSGTRNNNEQFF
TRBD2	TRBV18	TRBJ2-1	-	TGTGCCAGCTCACCCCGGTGGGAAGCGGGAGACAATGAGCAGTTCTTC	CASSPRWEAGDNEQFF
TRBD2	TRBV3-1/TRBV3-2	TRBJ2-1	-	TGTGCCAGCAGCCCCACGAACGGGGCGGGAGGAGGGATCGGTGAGCAGTTCTTC	CASSPTNGAGGGIGEQFF
TRBD1	TRBV27	TRBJ2-1	-	TGTGCCAGCAGTTATTCGACAGGGTACAATGAGCAGTTCTTC	CASSYSTGYNEQFF
-	TRBV28	TRBJ2-3	-	TGTGCCAGCAGTTTCCCGCTACAGGGGCAGTATTTT	CASSFPLQGQYF
-	TRBV24-1	TRBJ2-7	few	TGTGCCACCAGTGATGCCAACAGGGACGAGCAGTACTTC	CATSDANRDEQYF
TRBD1	TRBV24-1	TRBJ1-4	-	TGTGCCACCAGTGATCCCGGGACAGGGGATGAAAAACTGTTTTTT	CATSDPGTGDEKLFF
TRBD2	TRBV5-1	TRBJ2-1	once	TGCGCCAGCAGGACTAGCGGGAGCTACAATGAGCAGTTCTTC	CASRTSGSYNEQFF
TRBD1	TRBV25-1	TRBJ2-1	-	TGTGCCAGCAGTGGGGGACAGGGGCCTAACAATGAGCAGTTCTTC	CASSGGQGPNNEQFF
-	TRBV28	TRBJ2-2	-	TGTGCCAGCAGATCGGGAGACGGGGGCACCGGGGAGCTGTTTTTT	CASRSGDGGTGELFF
-	TRBV6-2/TRBV6-3	TRBJ2-7	once	TGTGCCAGCAGTTACGGGCTAGCGCTTCACGAGCAGTACTTC	CASSYGLALHEQYF
-	TRBV18	TRBJ2-3	-	TGTGCCAGCTCAAGCCGCGGGGTGGTTATTCACACAGATACGCAGTATTTT	CASSSRGVVIHTDTQYF
-	TRBV18	TRBJ2-7	-	TGTGCCAGCTCACGAAGCCGGGTCCCTTACGAGCAGTACTTC	CASSRSRVPYEQYF
TRBD1	TRBV28	TRBJ1-2	few	TGTGCCAGCAGTCAGACAGGGTTCTATGGCTACACCTTC	CASSQTGFYGYTF
-	TRBV5-4	TRBJ1-4	-	TGTGCCAGCAGCCAAGACATTGCAACTAATGAAAAACTGTTTTTT	CASSQDIATNEKLFF
TRBD1	TRBV11-2	TRBJ1-1	-	TGTGCCAGCAGCCCGATGACAGGGCTCAACACTGAAGCTTTCTTT	CASSPMTGLNTEAFF
-	TRBV7-9	TRBJ2-3	few	TGTGCCAGCAGCTCCGTCACAGATACGCAGTATTTT	CASSSVTDTQYF